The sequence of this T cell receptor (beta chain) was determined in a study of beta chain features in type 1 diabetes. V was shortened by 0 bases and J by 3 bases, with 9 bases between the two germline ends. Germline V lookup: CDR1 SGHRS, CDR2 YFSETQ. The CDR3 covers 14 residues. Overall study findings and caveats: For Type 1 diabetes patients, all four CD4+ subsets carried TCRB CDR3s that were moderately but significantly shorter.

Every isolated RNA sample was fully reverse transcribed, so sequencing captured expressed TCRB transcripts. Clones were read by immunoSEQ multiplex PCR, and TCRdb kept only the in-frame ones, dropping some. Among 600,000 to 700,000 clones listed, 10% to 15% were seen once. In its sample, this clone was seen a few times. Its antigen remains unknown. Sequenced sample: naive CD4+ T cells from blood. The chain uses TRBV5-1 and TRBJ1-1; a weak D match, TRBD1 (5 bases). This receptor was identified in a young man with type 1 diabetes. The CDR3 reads CASSLERRDTEAFF. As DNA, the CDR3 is TGCGCCAGCAGCTTGGAACGCAGGGACACTGAAGCTTTCTTT.